These T cell receptor beta chains were read from a single sample in a study of shared clonotypes between healthy human individuals. This table comes from immunoSEQ multiplex PCR, and its TCRdb copy is limited to in-frame clones, with some not included. Of 1,100,000 or so clones listed, approximately 78% are singletons. Sequenced: memory CD4+ T cells from PBMCs. These receptor sequences come from a man between 18 and 35 years old in good health. Some clones in this sample may be carry-over from other donors' samples. Both conserved end residues are part of each CDR3. The order of the fields is D gene, V gene, clone size, J gene, CDR3 protein, CDR3 DNA. D genes are given only for firm matches. Rows may omit the clone size; those that give it use once, few, many or a size class.

>NA|TRBV11-2|NA|TRBJ2-2
CASSLQGLTGELFF
TGTGCCAGCAGCCTACAGGGACTCACCGGGGAGCTGTTTTTT
>NA|TRBV27|NA|TRBJ1-2
CASRGGWNYGYTF
TGTGCCAGCAGAGGGGGTTGGAACTATGGCTACACCTTC
>NA|TRBV9|NA|TRBJ2-5
CASSVARKETQYF
TGTGCCAGCAGCGTCGCTAGAAAAGAGACCCAGTACTTC
>NA|TRBV19|NA|TRBJ2-1
CASSPGLYDEQFF
TGTGCCAGTAGCCCCGGGCTGTACGATGAGCAGTTCTTC
>TRBD1|TRBV19|once|TRBJ1-2
CASSQLPGQGYGYTF
TGTGCCAGTAGTCAACTTCCGGGACAGGGCTATGGCTACACCTTC
>NA|TRBV5-1|NA|TRBJ2-2
CASSQTGISNTGELFF
TGCGCCAGCAGCCAAACAGGGATATCGAACACCGGGGAGCTGTTTTTT
>NA|TRBV5-4|NA|TRBJ1-3
CASSLAESSGNTIYF
TGTGCCAGCAGCTTGGCTGAGTCTTCTGGAAACACCATATATTTT
>TRBD1|TRBV28|NA|TRBJ1-4
CASSLRQGVEKLFF
TGTGCCAGCAGCCTCAGACAGGGGGTTGAAAAACTGTTTTTT
>TRBD1|TRBV2|NA|TRBJ1-5
CASRGTVTNQPQHF
TGTGCCAGCAGGGGGACAGTGACCAATCAGCCCCAGCATTTT
>NA|TRBV30|NA|TRBJ1-5
CAWSGRSNQPQHF
TGTGCCTGGAGCGGGCGGAGCAATCAGCCCCAGCATTTT
>TRBD2|TRBV5-8|NA|TRBJ2-3
CASSTRTSGMTDTQYF
TGTGCCAGCAGCACCCGGACTAGCGGGATGACAGATACGCAGTATTTT
>NA|TRBV11-2|NA|TRBJ2-3
CASSLLANTQYF
TGTGCCAGCAGCTTACTGGCGAATACGCAGTATTTT
>NA|TRBV11-1|NA|TRBJ2-5
CASSSNRETQYF
TGTGCCAGCAGCTCCAACCGGGAGACCCAGTACTTC
>TRBD2|TRBV5-1|NA|TRBJ2-7
CASSLEAGGHGEQYF
TGCGCCAGCAGCTTGGAAGCGGGAGGGCATGGGGAGCAGTACTTC
>NA|TRBV5-1|NA|TRBJ1-4
CASSRSGGGEKLFF
TGCGCCAGCAGCAGATCGGGGGGTGGTGAAAAACTGTTTTTT
>NA|TRBV25-1|NA|TRBJ1-1
CASSEGQYYTEAFF
TGTGCCAGCAGTGAAGGTCAGTACTACACTGAAGCTTTCTTT
>NA|TRBV6-1|NA|TRBJ1-1
CASIDPFTEAFF
TGTGCCAGCATCGATCCCTTCACTGAAGCTTTCTTT
>NA|TRBV11-3|NA|TRBJ2-2
CASSLLRGHLTGELFF
TGTGCCAGCAGCCTTCTCCGGGGGCATTTAACCGGGGAGCTGTTTTTT
>TRBD1|TRBV6-1|NA|TRBJ1-5
CASIFGTGSNQPQHF
TGTGCCAGCATTTTCGGGACAGGTAGCAATCAGCCCCAGCATTTT
>NA|TRBV4-1|NA|TRBJ2-5
CASSHFKQGGETQYF
TGCGCCAGCAGCCACTTTAAACAGGGAGGGGAGACCCAGTACTTC
>NA|TRBV4-1|NA|TRBJ1-5
CASSQAPTLGGVLSNQPQHF
TGCGCCAGCAGCCAGGCCCCCACCTTGGGAGGGGTACTTAGCAATCAGCCCCAGCATTTT
>NA|TRBV5-6|NA|TRBJ2-4
CASSLAGRLAKNIQYF
TGTGCCAGCAGCTTGGCGGGTAGACTAGCCAAAAACATTCAGTACTTC
>NA|TRBV28|NA|TRBJ1-1
CASRSRWQGVPEAFF
TGTGCCAGCAGAAGCAGGTGGCAGGGTGTTCCTGAAGCTTTCTTT
>NA|TRBV29-1|few|TRBJ1-1
CSVTGNTEAFF
TGCAGCGTTACGGGGAACACTGAAGCTTTCTTT
>NA|TRBV7-8|NA|TRBJ1-1
CASITQGGGTEAFF
TGTGCCAGCATCACCCAGGGAGGGGGCACTGAAGCTTTCTTT
>NA|TRBV7-2|NA|TRBJ1-3
CASSTRTLSSGNTIYF
TGTGCCAGCAGCACCCGTACCCTGTCGTCTGGAAACACCATATATTTT
>TRBD2|TRBV9|NA|TRBJ2-3
CASSVQPRDGRNTDTQYF
TGTGCCAGCAGCGTACAGCCCCGGGACGGGAGGAACACAGATACGCAGTATTTT
>TRBD2|TRBV7-7|NA|TRBJ2-1
CASSLRLAGEGEQFF
TGTGCCAGCAGCTTGAGGCTAGCGGGAGAAGGGGAGCAGTTCTTC
>NA|TRBV5-4|NA|TRBJ1-2
CASSFMMSYGYTF
TGTGCCAGCAGTTTCATGATGAGTTATGGCTACACCTTC
>TRBD1|TRBV20-1|NA|TRBJ1-2
CSATDREGYTF
TGCAGTGCTACTGACAGGGAAGGCTACACCTTC
>NA|TRBV9|NA|TRBJ2-1
CASSVVSGSSNEQFF
TGTGCCAGCAGCGTAGTGAGCGGTTCAAGTAATGAGCAGTTCTTC
>TRBD2|TRBV28|NA|TRBJ2-1
CASSQGGRARRRNEQFF
TGTGCCAGCAGCCAGGGCGGGAGGGCCAGGAGGAGGAATGAGCAGTTCTTC
>NA|TRBV5-4|NA|TRBJ2-5
CASSLSGRETQYF
TGTGCCAGCAGCTTGTCAGGGAGGGAGACCCAGTACTTC
>NA|TRBV5-1|once|TRBJ2-3
CASSRADSSTDTQYF
TGCGCCAGCAGCCGGGCTGACTCCAGCACAGATACGCAGTATTTT
>TRBD1|TRBV7-9|NA|TRBJ2-1
CASSLDRHNEQFF
TGTGCCAGCAGCCTGGACAGGCACAATGAGCAGTTCTTC
>NA|TRBV5-1|NA|TRBJ1-1
CASSLTGGAEAFF
TGCGCCAGCAGCTTGACAGGTGGCGCTGAAGCTTTCTTT
>TRBD2|TRBV6-6|NA|TRBJ2-1
CASSSHISGRGHEQFF
TGTGCCAGCAGCTCCCATATAAGCGGGAGGGGTCATGAGCAGTTCTTC
>NA|TRBV5-5|NA|TRBJ2-6
CASSLIPSSGANVLTF
TGTGCCAGCAGCTTGATCCCGAGCTCTGGGGCCAACGTCCTGACTTTC
>NA|TRBV2|NA|TRBJ1-1
CASSSDTEAFF
TGTGCCAGCAGTTCTGACACTGAAGCTTTCTTT